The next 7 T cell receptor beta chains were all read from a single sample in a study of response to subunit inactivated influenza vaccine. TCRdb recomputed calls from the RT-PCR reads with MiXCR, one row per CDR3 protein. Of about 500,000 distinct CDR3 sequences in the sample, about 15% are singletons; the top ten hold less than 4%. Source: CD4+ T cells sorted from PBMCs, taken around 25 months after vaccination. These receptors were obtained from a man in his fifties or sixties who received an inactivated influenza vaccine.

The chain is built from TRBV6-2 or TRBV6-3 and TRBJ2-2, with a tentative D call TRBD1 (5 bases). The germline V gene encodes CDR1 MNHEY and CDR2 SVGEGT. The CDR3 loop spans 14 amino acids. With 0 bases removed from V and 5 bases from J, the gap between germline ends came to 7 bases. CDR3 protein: CASSYSTVTGELFF. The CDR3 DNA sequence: TGTGCCAGCAGTTACTCGACAGTTACCGGGGAGCTGTTTTTT.

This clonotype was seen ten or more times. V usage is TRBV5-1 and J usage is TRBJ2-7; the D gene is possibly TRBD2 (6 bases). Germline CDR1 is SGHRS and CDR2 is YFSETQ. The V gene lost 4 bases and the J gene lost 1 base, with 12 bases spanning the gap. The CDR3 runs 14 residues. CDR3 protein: CASSRMGLSYEQYF. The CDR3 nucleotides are TGCGCCAGCAGCCGGATGGGACTTTCCTACGAGCAGTACTTC.

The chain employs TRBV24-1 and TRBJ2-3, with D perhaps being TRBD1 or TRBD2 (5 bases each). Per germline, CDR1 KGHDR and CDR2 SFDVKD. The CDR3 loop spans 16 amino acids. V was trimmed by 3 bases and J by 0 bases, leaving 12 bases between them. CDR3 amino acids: CATSDRDGYSTDTQYF. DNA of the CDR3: TGTGCCACCAGTGATCGGGACGGGTACAGCACAGATACGCAGTATTTT.

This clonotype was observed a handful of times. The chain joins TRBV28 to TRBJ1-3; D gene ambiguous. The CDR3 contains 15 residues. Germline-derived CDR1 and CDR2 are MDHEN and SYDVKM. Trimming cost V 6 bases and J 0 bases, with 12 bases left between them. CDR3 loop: CASRKRHHSGNTIYF. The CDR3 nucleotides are TGTGCCAGCAGGAAGAGGCACCACTCTGGAAACACCATATATTTT.

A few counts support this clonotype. DNA for the CDR3: TGTGCCAGCAGCCAATCGTGGCTAGCGGGAGTGATCACAGATACGCAGTATTTT. Protein sequence: CASSQSWLAGVITDTQYF. The gene calls are TRBV16 and TRBJ2-3, with 10 bases fitting TRBD2. The CDR3 totals 18 residues. J lost 2 bases, V lost 0 bases, and 8 bases had no gene match. CDR1 KGHSY and CDR2 FQNENV come from the germline V gene.

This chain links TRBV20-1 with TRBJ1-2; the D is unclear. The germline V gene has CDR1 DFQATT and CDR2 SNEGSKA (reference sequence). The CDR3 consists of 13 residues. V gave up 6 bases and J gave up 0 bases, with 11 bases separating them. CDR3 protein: CSARDGTNYGYTF. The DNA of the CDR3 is TGCAGTGCCCGCGACGGAACTAACTATGGCTACACCTTC.

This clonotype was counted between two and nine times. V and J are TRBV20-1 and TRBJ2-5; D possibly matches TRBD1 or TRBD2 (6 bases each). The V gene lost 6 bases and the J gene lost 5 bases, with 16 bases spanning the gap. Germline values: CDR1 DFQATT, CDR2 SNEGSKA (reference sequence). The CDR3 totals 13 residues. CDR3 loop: CSARLGGTETQYF. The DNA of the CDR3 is TGCAGTGCGCGATTAGGGGGGACCGAGACCCAGTACTTC.